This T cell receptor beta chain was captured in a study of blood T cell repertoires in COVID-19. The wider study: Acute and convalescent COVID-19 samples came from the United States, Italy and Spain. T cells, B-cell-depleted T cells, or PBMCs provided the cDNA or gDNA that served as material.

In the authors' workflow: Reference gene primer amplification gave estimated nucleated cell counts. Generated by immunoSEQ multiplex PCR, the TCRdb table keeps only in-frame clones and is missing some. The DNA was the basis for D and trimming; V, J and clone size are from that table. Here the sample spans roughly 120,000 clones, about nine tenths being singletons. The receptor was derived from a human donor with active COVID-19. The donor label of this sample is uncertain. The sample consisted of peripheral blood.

DNA of the CDR3: TGTGCCAGCAGGAAGTTGGGAAGCGGGGGAAGCACAGATACGCAGTATTTT. Amino acids: CASRKLGSGGSTDTQYF. The rearrangement uses TRBV7-8 and TRBJ2-3; 8 bases are a match to TRBD2. The germline V gene encodes CDR1 SGHVS and CDR2 FQNEAQ. The trim removed 6 bases at V and 0 bases at J, leaving 11 bases unmatched. The length of the CDR3 is 17 residues. Complete variable domain (other parts from reference TRBV7-8 and TRBJ2-3): GAGVSQSPRYKVAKRGQDVALRCDPISGHVSLFWYQQALGQGPEFLTYFQNEAQLDKSGLPSDRFFAERPEGSVSTLKIQRTQQEDSAVYLCASRKLGSGGSTDTQYFGPGTRLTVL.